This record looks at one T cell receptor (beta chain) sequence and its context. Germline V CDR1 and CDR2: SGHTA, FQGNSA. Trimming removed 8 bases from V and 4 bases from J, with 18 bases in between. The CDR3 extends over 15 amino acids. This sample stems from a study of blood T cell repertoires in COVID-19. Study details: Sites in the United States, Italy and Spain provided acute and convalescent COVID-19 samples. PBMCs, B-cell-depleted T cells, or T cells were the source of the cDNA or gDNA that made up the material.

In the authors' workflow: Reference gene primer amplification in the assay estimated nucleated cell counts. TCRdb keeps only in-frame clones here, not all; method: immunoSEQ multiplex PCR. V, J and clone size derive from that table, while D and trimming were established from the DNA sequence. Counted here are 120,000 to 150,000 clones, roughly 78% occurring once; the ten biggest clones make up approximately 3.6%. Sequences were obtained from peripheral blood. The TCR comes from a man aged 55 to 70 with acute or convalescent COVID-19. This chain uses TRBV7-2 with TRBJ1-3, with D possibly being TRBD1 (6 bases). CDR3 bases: TGTGCCAGCCAGGACAGCCTCTCCGCGGGAAACACCATATATTTT. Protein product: CASQDSLSAGNTIYF. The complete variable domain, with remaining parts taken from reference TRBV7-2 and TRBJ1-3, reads GAGVSQSPSNKVTEKGKDVELRCDPISGHTALYWYRQSLGQGLEFLIYFQGNSAPDKSGLPSDRFSAERTGGSVSTLTIQRTQQEDSAVYLCASQDSLSAGNTIYFGEGSWLTVV.